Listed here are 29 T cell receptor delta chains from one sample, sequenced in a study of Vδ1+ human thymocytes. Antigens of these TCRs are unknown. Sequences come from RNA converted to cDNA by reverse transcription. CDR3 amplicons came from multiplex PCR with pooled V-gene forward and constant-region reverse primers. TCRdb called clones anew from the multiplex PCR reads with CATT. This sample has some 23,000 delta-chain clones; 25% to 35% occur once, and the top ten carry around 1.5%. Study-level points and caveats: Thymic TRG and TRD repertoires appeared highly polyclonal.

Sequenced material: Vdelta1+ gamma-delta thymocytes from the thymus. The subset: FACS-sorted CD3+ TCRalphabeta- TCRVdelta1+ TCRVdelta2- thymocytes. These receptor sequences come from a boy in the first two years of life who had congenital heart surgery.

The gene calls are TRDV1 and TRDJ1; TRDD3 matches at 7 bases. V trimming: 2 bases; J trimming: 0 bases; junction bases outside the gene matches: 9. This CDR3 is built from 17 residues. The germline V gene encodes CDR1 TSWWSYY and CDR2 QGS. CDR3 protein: CALGEGGGRPYTDKLIF. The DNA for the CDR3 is TGTGCTCTTGGGGAAGGTGGGGGACGCCCGTACACCGATAAACTCATCTTT.

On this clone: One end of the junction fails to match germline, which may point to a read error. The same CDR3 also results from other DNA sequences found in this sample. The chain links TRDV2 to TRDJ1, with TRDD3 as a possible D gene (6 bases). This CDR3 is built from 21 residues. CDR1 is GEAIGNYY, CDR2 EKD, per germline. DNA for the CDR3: TGTGCCTGTGCCACCGGAAGGGGGCCTACTGGGCTTACGAAGCATTCCCATAAACTCATCTTT. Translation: CACATGRGPTGLTKHSHKLIF.

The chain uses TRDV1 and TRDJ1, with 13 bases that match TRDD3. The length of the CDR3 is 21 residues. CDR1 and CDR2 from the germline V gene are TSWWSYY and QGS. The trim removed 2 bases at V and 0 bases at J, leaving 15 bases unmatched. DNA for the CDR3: TGTGCTCTTGGGGAAGGTCTACTACTGGGGGATACGCTAGGGTACACCGATAAACTCATCTTT. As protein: CALGEGLLLGDTLGYTDKLIF.

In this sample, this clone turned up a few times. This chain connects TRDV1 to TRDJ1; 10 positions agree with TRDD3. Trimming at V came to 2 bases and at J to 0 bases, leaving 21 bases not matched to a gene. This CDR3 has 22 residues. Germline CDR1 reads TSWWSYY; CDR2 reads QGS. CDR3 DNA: TGTGCTCTTGGGGAAGGCCCCCGAGCGTCGTACTGGGGGATGCCGCACACCGATAAACTCATCTTT. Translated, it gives CALGEGPRASYWGMPHTDKLIF.

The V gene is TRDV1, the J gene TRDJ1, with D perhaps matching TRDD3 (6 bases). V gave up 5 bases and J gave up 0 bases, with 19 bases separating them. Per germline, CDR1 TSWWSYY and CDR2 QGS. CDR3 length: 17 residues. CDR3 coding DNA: TGTGCTCTTGGGACCACTACGCCTGGGGCAGACACCGATAAACTCATCTTT. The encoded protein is CALGTTTPGADTDKLIF.

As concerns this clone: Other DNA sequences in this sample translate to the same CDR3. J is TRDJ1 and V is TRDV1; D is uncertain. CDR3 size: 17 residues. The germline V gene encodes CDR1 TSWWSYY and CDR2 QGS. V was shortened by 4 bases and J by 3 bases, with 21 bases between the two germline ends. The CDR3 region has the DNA TGTGCTCTTGGGGGCCCTTTCTCTTCGGGAGTAGCCGATAAACTCATCTTT. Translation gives CALGGPFSSGVADKLIF.

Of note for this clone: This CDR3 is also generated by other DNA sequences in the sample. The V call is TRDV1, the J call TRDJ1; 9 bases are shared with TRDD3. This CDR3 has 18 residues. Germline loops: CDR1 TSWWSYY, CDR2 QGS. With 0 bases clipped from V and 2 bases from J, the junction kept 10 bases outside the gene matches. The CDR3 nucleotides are TGTGCTCTTGGGGAACTCCGTGGTCATCTGGGGGATACCGATAAACTCATCTTT. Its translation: CALGELRGHLGDTDKLIF.

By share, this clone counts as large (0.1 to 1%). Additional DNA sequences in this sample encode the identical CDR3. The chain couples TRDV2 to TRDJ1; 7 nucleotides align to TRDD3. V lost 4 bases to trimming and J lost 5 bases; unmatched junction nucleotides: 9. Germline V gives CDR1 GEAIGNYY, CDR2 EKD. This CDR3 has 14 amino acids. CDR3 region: CACERVTGADKLIF. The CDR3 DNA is TGTGCCTGTGAAAGGGTGACTGGGGCTGATAAACTCATCTTT.

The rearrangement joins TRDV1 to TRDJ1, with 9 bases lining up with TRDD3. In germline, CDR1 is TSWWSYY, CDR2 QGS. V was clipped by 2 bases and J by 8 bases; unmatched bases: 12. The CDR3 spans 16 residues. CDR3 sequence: CALGEGGLLGETKLIF. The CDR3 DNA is TGTGCTCTTGGGGAAGGTGGGCTACTGGGGGAAACAAAACTCATCTTT.

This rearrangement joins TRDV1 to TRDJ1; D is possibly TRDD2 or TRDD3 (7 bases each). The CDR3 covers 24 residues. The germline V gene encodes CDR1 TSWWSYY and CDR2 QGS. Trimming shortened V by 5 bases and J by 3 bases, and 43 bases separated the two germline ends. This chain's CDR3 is CALGTLQPFLLGTGASRGSDKLIF. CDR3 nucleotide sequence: TGTGCTCTTGGGACACTCCAACCGTTCCTACTAGGTACTGGGGCTTCGAGGGGTTCCGATAAACTCATCTTT.

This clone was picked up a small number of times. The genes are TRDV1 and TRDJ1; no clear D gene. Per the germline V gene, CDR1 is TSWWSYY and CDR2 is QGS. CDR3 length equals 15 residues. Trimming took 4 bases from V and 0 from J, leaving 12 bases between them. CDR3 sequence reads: CALGASTQYTDKLIF. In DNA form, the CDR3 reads TGTGCTCTTGGGGCCAGTACTCAGTACACCGATAAACTCATCTTT.

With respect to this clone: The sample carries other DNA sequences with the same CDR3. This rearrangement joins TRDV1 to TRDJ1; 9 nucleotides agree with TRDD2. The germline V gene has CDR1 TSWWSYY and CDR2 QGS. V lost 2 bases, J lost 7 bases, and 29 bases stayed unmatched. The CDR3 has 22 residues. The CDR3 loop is CALGEGPPPSYRWGPIPCKLIF. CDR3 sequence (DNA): TGTGCTCTTGGGGAAGGACCCCCCCCTTCCTACCGTTGGGGTCCCATTCCGTGTAAACTCATCTTT.

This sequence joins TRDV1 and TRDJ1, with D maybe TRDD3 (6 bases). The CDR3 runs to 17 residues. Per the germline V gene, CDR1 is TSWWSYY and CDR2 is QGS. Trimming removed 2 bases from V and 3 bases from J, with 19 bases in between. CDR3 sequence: CALGEAGGGDSSDKLIF. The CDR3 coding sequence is TGTGCTCTTGGGGAAGCCGGTGGCGGGGATTCATCCGATAAACTCATCTTT.

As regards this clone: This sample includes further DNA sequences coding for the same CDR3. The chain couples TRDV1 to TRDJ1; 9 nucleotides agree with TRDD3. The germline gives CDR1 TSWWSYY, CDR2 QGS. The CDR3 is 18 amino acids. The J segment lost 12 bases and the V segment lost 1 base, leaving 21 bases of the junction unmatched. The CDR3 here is CALGEQVQQTGGPRAIIF. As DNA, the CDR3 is TGTGCTCTTGGGGAACAGGTCCAACAAACTGGGGGACCTCGGGCGATCATCTTT.

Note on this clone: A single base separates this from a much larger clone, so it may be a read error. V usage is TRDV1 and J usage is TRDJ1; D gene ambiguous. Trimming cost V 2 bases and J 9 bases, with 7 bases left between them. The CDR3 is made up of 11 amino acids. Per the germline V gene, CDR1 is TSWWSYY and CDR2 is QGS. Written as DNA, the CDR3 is TGTGCTCTTGGGGAAGGGCATCAACTCATCTTT. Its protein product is CALGEGHQLIF.

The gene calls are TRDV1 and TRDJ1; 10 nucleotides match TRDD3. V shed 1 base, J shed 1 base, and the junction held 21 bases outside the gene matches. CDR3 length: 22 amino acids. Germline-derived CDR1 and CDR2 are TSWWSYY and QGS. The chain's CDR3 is CALGEQFIPPASTGGSTDKLIF. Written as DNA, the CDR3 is TGTGCTCTTGGGGAACAGTTCATTCCCCCCGCCTCTACTGGGGGATCCACCGATAAACTCATCTTT.

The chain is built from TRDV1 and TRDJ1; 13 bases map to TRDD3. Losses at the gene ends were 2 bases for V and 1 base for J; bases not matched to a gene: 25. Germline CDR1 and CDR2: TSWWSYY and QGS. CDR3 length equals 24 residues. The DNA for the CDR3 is TGTGCTCTTGGGGAAGCACGATGGCTTCGAATTTACTGGGGGATACGCGTTGCCACCGATAAACTCATCTTT. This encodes CALGEARWLRIYWGIRVATDKLIF.

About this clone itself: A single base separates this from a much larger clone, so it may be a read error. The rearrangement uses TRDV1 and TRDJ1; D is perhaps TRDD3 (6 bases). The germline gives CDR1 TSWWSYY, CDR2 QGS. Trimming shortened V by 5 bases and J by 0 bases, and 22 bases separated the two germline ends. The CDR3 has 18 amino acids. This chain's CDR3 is CALGTPSMGMQYTDKLIF. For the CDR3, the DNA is TGTGCTCTTGGGACGCCCTCGATGGGGATGCAATACACCGATAAACTCATCTTT.

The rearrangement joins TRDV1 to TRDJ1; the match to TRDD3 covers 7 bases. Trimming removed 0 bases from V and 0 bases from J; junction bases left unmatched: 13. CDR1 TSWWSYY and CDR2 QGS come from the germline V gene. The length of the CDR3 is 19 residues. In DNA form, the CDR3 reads TGTGCTCTTGGGGAACTCGGCCGCCGCCGCTGGGGGGACACCGATAAACTCATCTTT. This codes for CALGELGRRRWGDTDKLIF.

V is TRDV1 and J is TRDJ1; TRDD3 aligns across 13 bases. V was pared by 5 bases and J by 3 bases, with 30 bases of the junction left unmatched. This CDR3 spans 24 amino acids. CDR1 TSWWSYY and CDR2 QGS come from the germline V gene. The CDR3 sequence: CALGYYSYSLLLGDTRCFPDKLIF. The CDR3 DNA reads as TGTGCTCTTGGGTATTATTCCTACTCCCTCCTACTGGGGGATACGCGGTGTTTTCCCGATAAACTCATCTTT.

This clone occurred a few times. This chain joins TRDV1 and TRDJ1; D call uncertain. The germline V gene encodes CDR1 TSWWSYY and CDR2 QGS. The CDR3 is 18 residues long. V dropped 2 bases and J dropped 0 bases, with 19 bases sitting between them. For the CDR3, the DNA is TGTGCTCTTGGGGAAGATGATCGCTACCCACATGACACCGATAAACTCATCTTT. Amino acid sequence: CALGEDDRYPHDTDKLIF.

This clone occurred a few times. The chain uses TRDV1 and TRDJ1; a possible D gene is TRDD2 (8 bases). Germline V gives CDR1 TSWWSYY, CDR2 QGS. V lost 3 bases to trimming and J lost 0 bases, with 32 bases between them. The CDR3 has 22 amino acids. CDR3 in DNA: TGTGCTCTTGGGGACACGTTCCTTCCTAAGCTAAACGGATACGGGTACACCGATAAACTCATCTTT. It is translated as CALGDTFLPKLNGYGYTDKLIF.

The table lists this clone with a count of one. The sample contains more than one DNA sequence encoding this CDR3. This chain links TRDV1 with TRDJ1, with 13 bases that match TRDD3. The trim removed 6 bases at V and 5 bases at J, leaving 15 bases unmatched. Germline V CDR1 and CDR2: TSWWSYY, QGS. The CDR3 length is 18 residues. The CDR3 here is CALGLRSFTGGYGDKLIF. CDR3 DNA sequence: TGTGCTCTTGGACTAAGGTCCTTCACTGGGGGATACGGGGATAAACTCATCTTT.

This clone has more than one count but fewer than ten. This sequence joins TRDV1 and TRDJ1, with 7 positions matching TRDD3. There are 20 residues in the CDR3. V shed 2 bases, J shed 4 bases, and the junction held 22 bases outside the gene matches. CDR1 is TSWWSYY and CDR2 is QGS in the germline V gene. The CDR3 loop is CALGEKDPYSGGPHIDKLIF. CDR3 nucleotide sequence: TGTGCTCTTGGGGAAAAAGATCCATACTCTGGGGGTCCCCACATCGATAAACTCATCTTT.

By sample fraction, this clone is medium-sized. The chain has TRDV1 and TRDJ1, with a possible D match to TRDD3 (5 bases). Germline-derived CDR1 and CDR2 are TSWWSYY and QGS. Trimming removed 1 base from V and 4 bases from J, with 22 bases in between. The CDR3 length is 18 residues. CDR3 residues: CALGEPSGCRGPYDKLIF. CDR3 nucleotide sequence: TGTGCTCTTGGGGAACCCTCGGGGTGTCGGGGGCCATACGATAAACTCATCTTT.

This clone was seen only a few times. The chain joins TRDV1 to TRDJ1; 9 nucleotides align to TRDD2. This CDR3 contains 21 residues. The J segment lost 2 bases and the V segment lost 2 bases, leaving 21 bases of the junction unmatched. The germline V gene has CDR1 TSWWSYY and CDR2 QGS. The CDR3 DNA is TGTGCTCTTGGGGAATCCCTTCCTACGGACTATACCACCCTCGGGACCGATAAACTCATCTTT. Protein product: CALGESLPTDYTTLGTDKLIF.

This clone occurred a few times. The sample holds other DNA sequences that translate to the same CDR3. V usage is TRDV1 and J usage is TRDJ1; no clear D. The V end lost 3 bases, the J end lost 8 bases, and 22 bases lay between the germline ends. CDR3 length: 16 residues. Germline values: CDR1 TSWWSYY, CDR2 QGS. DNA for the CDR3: TGTGCTCTTGGGGAGAGACGTGAGTCGGTTTTCGGGAAACTCATCTTT. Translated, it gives CALGERRESVFGKLIF.

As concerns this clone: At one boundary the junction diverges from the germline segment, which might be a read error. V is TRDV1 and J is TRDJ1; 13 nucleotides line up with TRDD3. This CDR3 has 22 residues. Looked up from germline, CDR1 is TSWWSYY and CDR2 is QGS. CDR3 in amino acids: CAPGPPAPSEYWGIRDSDKLIF. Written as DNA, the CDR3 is TGTGCTCCTGGGCCTCCCGCTCCCTCGGAGTACTGGGGGATACGAGACTCCGATAAACTCATCTTT.

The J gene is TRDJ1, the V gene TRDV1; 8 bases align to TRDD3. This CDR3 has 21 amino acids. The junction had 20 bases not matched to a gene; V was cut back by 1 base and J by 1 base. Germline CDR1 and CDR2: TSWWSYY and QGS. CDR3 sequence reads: CALGERRLTGGPKGGTDKLIF. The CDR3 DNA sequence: TGTGCTCTTGGGGAACGAAGATTGACTGGGGGCCCCAAGGGCGGCACCGATAAACTCATCTTT.